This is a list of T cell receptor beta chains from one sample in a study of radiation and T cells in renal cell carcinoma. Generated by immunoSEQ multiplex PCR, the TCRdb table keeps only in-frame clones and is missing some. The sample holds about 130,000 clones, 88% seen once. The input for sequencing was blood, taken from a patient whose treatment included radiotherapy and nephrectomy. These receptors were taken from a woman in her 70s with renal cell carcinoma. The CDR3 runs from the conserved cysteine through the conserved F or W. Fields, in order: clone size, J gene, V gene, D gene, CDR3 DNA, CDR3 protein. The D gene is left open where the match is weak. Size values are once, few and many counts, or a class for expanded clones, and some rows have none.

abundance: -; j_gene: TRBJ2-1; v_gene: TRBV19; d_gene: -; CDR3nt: TGTGCCAGTAGTCCCGACCCCCAGCCCTACAATGAGCAGTTCTTC; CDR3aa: CASSPDPQPYNEQFF
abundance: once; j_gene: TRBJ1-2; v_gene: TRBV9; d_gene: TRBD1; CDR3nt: TGTGCCAGCAGCGTAGGGGACAGCCGAAACTATGGCTACACCTTC; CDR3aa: CASSVGDSRNYGYTF
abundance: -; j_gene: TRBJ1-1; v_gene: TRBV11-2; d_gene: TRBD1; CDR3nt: TGTGCCAGCAGCCTTCCGCGGACAGGCCCGAACACTGAAGCTTTCTTT; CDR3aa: CASSLPRTGPNTEAFF
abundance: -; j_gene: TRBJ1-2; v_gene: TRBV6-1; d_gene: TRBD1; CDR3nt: TGTGCCAGCAGTGAAGATCCGGGGACAGGGCAGGGCTACACCTTC; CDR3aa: CASSEDPGTGQGYTF
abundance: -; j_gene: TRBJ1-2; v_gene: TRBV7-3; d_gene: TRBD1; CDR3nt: TGTGCCAGCAGCCTGGGACAGGGTAATGGCTACACCTTC; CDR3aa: CASSLGQGNGYTF
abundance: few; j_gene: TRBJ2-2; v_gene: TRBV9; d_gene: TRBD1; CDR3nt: TGTGCCAGCAGCGGTCGGGACAGGGGGCCGGGCACCGGGGAGCTGTTTTTT; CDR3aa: CASSGRDRGPGTGELFF
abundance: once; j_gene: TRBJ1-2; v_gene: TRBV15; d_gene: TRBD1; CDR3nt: TGTGCCACCAGCATCCAGGGACAGGGTGAGGCCTATGGCTACACCTTC; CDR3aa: CATSIQGQGEAYGYTF
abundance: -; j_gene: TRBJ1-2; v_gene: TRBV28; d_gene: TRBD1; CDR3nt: TGTGCCAGCAGTCAACGGACAGGGAGGAACTATGGCTACACCTTC; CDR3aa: CASSQRTGRNYGYTF
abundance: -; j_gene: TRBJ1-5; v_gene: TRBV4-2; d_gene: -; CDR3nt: TGTGCCAGCAGCGATCCTCGGCGGGGAGGGTATCAGCCCCAGCATTTT; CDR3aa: CASSDPRRGGYQPQHF
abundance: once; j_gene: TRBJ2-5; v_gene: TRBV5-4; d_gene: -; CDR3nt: TGTGCCAGCAGCTTGGATAACGCCCGAGAGACCCAGTACTTC; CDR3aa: CASSLDNARETQYF
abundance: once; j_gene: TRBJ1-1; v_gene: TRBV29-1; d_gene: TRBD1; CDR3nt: TGCAGCGGTAGGGACAGCGAAGCTTTCTTT; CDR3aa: CSGRDSEAFF
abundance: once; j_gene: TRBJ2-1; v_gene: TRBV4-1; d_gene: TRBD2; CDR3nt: TGCGCCAGCAGCCAAGAACTAGCGGGGTCCTACAATGAGCAGTTCTTC; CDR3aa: CASSQELAGSYNEQFF
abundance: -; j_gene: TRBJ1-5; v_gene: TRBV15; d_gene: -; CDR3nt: TGTGCCACCAGTCTTGCAGGGGGCAATCAGCCCCAGCATTTT; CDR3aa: CATSLAGGNQPQHF
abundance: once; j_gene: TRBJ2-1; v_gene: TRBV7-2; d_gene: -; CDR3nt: TGTGCCAGCAGCTCCCCGGGCAATGAGCAGTTCTTC; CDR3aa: CASSSPGNEQFF
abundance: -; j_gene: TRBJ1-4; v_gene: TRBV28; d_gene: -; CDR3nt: TGTGCCAGCAGTTTATGGGTGGAAAAACTGTTTTTT; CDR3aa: CASSLWVEKLFF
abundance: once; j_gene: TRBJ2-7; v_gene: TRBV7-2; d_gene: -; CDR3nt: TGTGCCAGCAGCCCAGACAGGTTATACGAGCAGTACTTC; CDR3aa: CASSPDRLYEQYF
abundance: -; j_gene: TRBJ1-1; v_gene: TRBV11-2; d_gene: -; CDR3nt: TGTGCCAGCAGCTTAGATTGGGGCACTGAAGCTTTCTTT; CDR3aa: CASSLDWGTEAFF
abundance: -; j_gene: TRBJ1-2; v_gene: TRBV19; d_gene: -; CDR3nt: TGTGCCAGTAGTCCCAACGCTAAGGGTGGCGGCTACACCTTC; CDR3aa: CASSPNAKGGGYTF
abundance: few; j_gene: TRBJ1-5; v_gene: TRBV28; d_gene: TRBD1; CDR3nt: TGTGCCAGCAGTTTATCTACAGGGGGAAGCAATCAGCCCCAGCATTTT; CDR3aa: CASSLSTGGSNQPQHF
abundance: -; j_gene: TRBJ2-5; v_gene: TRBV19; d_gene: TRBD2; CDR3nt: TGTGCCAGTACCCCCGGGGGGGCTGAGACCCAGTACTTC; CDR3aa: CASTPGGAETQYF
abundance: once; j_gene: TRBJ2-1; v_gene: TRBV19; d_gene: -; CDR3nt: TGTGCCAGTAAGGAGGGGGGTACCCCCAATGAGCAGTTCTTC; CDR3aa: CASKEGGTPNEQFF
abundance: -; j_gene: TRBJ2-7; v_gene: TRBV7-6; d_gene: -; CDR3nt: TGTGCCAGCAGCTTAACCGCCGGGACACCTTACGAGCAGTACTTC; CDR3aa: CASSLTAGTPYEQYF
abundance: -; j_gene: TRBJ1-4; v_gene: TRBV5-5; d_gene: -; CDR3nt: TGTGCCAGCAGCTTGTTCCCAACTAATGAAAAACTGTTTTTT; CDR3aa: CASSLFPTNEKLFF
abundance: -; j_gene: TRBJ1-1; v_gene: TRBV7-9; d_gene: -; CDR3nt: TGTGCCAGCAGCTCGACCAGCGGGGGGGCCATGAACACTGAAGCTTTCTTT; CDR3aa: CASSSTSGGAMNTEAFF
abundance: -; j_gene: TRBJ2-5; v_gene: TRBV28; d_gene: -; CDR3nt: TGTGCCAGCAGTAGGGATCAAGAGACCCAGTACTTC; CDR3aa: CASSRDQETQYF
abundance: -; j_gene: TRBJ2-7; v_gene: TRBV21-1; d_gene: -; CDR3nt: TGTGCCAGCAGCCTAAGGGGCTACGAGCAGTACTTC; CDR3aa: CASSLRGYEQYF
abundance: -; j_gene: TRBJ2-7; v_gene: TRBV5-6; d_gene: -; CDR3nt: TGTGCCAGCAGCTTGAGAGCTAGTGGCGGTCAACCCTACGAGCAGTACTTC; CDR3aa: CASSLRASGGQPYEQYF
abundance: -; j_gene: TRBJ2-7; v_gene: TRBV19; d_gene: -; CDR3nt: TGTGCCAGTAGTAGGGGAGGTGCCTCCTACGAGCAGTACTTC; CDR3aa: CASSRGGASYEQYF
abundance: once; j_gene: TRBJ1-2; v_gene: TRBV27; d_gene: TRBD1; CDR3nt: TGTGCCAGCAGTTTACGAGCAGGGGGCTACGGCTACACCTTC; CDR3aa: CASSLRAGGYGYTF
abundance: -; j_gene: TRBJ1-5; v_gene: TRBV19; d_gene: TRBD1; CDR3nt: TGTGCCAGTAGTCCACAGGGGGCCTTTCAGCCCCAGCATTTT; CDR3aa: CASSPQGAFQPQHF
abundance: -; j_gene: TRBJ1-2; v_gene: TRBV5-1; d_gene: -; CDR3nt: TGCGCCAGCAGCCAGGACGTTGAGGGCTACACCTTC; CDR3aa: CASSQDVEGYTF
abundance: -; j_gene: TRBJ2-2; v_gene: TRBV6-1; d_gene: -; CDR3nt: TGTGCCAGCAGGGGGCTGGGCACCGGGGAGCTGTTTTTT; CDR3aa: CASRGLGTGELFF
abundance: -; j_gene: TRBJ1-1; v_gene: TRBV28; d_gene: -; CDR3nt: TGTGCCAGCAGTTCCGGGGGAGCTTTCTTT; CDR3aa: CASSSGGAFF
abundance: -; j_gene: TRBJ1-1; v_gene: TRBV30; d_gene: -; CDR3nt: TGTGCCTGGGGGTCAGGGGTAGGATACACTGAAGCTTTCTTT; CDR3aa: CAWGSGVGYTEAFF
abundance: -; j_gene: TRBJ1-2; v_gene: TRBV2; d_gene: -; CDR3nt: TGTGCCAGCAGTGAAACCGGGACCTGGGACTTCGATGGCTACACCTTC; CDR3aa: CASSETGTWDFDGYTF
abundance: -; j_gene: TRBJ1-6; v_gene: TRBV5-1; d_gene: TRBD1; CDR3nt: TGCGCCAGCAGCGGGGGGACAGGTCAGAATTCACCCCTCCACTTT; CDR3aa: CASSGGTGQNSPLHF
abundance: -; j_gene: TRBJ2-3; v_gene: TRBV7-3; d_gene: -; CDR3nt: TGTGCCAGCAGCTTTGCCCTGGGAACAAATACGCAGTATTTT; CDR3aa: CASSFALGTNTQYF
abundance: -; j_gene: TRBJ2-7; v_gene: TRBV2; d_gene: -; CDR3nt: TGTGCCAGCAGACCGGACGGCTCCTACGAGCAGTACTTC; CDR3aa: CASRPDGSYEQYF
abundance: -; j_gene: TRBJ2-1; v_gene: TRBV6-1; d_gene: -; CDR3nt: TGTGCCAGCAGTGAAGCACGGGGACCCAATGAGCAGTTCTTC; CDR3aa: CASSEARGPNEQFF
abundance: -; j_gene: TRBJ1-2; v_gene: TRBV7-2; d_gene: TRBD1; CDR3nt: TGTGCCAGCAGCAATGACAGGGGGTATGGCTACACCTTC; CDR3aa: CASSNDRGYGYTF
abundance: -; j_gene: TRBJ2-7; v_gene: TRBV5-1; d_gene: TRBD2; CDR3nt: TGCGCCAGCAGCTTGGCCAAGCTGGGGGGGGAAGGCGAGCAGTACTTC; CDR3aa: CASSLAKLGGEGEQYF
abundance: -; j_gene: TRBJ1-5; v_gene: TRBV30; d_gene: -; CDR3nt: TGTGCCTGGAGTGTAATAGGGGTTAGTCAGCCCCAGCATTTT; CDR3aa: CAWSVIGVSQPQHF
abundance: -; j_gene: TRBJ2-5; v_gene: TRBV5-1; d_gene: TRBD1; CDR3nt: TGCGCCAGCAGCAAAGGACAGGGGGGAGAGACCCAGTACTTC; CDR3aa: CASSKGQGGETQYF
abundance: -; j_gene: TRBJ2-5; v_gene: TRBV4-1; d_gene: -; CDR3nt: TGCGCCAGCAGCCAAGCTTCGCAATTCCAAGAGACCCAGTACTTC; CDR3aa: CASSQASQFQETQYF
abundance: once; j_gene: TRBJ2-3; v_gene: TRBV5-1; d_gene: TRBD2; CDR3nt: TGCGCCAGCAGCCCTAGACTAGCGGGGAGCACAGATACGCAGTATTTT; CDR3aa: CASSPRLAGSTDTQYF
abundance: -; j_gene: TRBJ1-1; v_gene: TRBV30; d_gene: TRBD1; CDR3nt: TGTGCCTGGAGCAAACCTCAGGGGGTAGGGAACACTGAAGCTTTCTTT; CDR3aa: CAWSKPQGVGNTEAFF
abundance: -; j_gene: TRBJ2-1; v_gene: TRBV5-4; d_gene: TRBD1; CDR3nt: TGTGCCAGCAGTTACCGGGACAGAGTCTACAATGAGCAGTTCTTC; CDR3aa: CASSYRDRVYNEQFF
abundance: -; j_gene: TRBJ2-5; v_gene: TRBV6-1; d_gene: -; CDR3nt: TGTGCCAGCAGTGAAATAGACACCCAGTACTTC; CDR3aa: CASSEIDTQYF
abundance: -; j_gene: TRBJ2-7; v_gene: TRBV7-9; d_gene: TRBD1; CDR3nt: TGTGCCAGCAGCTGGAAGGGACAGGGGGCTTACGAGCAGTACTTC; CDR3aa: CASSWKGQGAYEQYF
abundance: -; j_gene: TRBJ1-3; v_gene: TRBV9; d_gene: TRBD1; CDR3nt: TGTGCCAGCAGCGTAGGTAACAGGGGCCGTCACACCATATATTTT; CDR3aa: CASSVGNRGRHTIYF